Listed below are T cell receptor beta chains from one sample, sequenced in a study of cytomegalovirus exposure and HLA in healthy donors. The protocol was immunoSEQ multiplex PCR, while the TCRdb copy is restricted to in-frame clones and leaves out a portion. The sample features 80,000 or so clones, with approximately 13% in its top ten. Sequencing was done on a sample of PBMCs. All receptors derive from a man aged 45-60 years in good health and CMV-seropositive. Both conserved end residues are part of each CDR3. The D gene is left open where the match is weak.

J gene,D gene,CDR3 length,V gene,CDR3 protein,CDR3 DNA
TRBJ1-1,TRBD1,13,TRBV7-9,CASSGTANTEAFF,TGTGCCAGCAGTGGGACAGCGAACACTGAAGCTTTCTTT
TRBJ1-3,TRBD1,15,TRBV15,CATSRGQGTGNTIYF,TGTGCCACCAGCCGGGGACAGGGGACCGGAAACACCATATATTTT
TRBJ2-7,TRBD2,15,TRBV4-1,CASSQGLAAAYEQYF,TGCGCCAGCAGCCAAGGACTAGCGGCCGCCTACGAGCAGTACTTC
TRBJ1-6,-,13,TRBV30,CAWMLVANSPLHF,TGTGCCTGGATGTTGGTGGCCAATTCACCCCTCCACTTT
TRBJ2-1,TRBD2,15,TRBV5-6,CASSPGLAGYNEQFF,TGTGCCAGCAGCCCGGGACTAGCGGGGTACAATGAGCAGTTCTTC
TRBJ2-2,-,16,TRBV5-1,CASTSPSGINTGELFF,TGCGCCAGCACCTCACCCTCCGGGATAAACACCGGGGAGCTGTTTTTT
TRBJ1-1,TRBD1,14,TRBV7-2,CASSRDRVNTEAFF,TGTGCCAGCAGCCGGGACAGGGTGAACACTGAAGCTTTCTTT
TRBJ1-2,TRBD1,15,TRBV4-1,CASSQGTGGHYGYTF,TGCGCCAGCAGCCAAGGGACAGGGGGCCACTATGGCTACACCTTC
TRBJ1-1,-,16,TRBV18,CASSPEVGGVNTEAFF,TGTGCCAGCTCACCAGAGGTCGGGGGGGTGAACACTGAAGCTTTCTTT
TRBJ2-4,-,16,TRBV19,CASSLRGPLAKNIQYF,TGTGCCAGTAGTCTCCGAGGGCCTCTAGCCAAAAACATTCAGTACTTC
TRBJ1-2,TRBD1,13,TRBV5-6,CASNRRQGDGYTF,TGTGCCAGCAACCGGAGACAGGGGGATGGCTACACCTTC
TRBJ1-6,-,14,TRBV11-2,CASSLETANSPLHF,TGTGCCAGCAGCTTAGAAACAGCTAATTCACCCCTCCACTTT
TRBJ2-3,-,14,TRBV5-1,CASSGLVMEDTQYF,TGCGCCAGCTCCGGACTGGTGATGGAAGATACGCAGTATTTT
TRBJ2-1,-,13,TRBV4-1,CASSLYRANEQFF,TGCGCCAGCAGCCTATACAGGGCTAATGAGCAGTTCTTC
TRBJ2-2,-,14,TRBV5-4,CASSPNALQGELFF,TGTGCCAGCAGCCCGAACGCTTTACAAGGGGAGCTGTTTTTT
TRBJ2-5,-,13,TRBV5-5,CASSLDIQETQYF,TGTGCCAGCAGCTTGGACATCCAAGAGACCCAGTACTTC
TRBJ1-5,-,13,TRBV28,CASTYGNNQPQHF,TGTGCCAGCACTTACGGGAACAATCAGCCCCAGCATTTT
TRBJ2-3,TRBD1,16,TRBV5-1,CASSAGGTGVGNTQYF,TGCGCCAGCAGCGCAGGAGGGACAGGGGTTGGAAATACGCAGTATTTT
TRBJ2-3,-,12,TRBV6-5,CASSPGVGTQYF,TGTGCCAGCAGTCCGGGGGTTGGTACGCAGTATTTT
TRBJ2-1,TRBD1,13,TRBV5-1,CASSPGQGAGEFF,TGCGCCAGCAGCCCGGGACAGGGGGCGGGAGAGTTCTTC
TRBJ1-1,-,16,TRBV5-8,CASSRPPGGGGTEAFF,TGTGCCAGCAGCCGCCCCCCGGGGGGAGGGGGTACTGAAGCTTTCTTT
TRBJ2-3,-,12,TRBV15,CATSRKEGTQYF,TGTGCCACCAGCAGAAAGGAGGGTACGCAGTATTTT
TRBJ2-1,TRBD2,16,TRBV11-2,CASSLLRGGQGNEQFF,TGTGCCAGCAGCCTCCTGCGGGGGGGCCAAGGCAATGAGCAGTTCTTC
TRBJ2-5,TRBD2,17,TRBV5-5,CASSSLGLAGPQETQYF,TGTGCCAGCAGCTCCCTTGGACTAGCGGGTCCCCAAGAGACCCAGTACTTC
TRBJ1-2,TRBD1,14,TRBV27,CASSLGQGGYGYTF,TGTGCCAGCAGCCTTGGACAGGGCGGCTATGGCTACACCTTC
TRBJ1-5,TRBD1,14,TRBV7-9,CASSSDRVGQPQHF,TGTGCCAGCAGCTCCGACAGGGTTGGTCAGCCCCAGCATTTT
TRBJ1-6,TRBD1,13,TRBV30,CACRGEYNSPLHF,TGTGCCTGCAGGGGGGAGTATAATTCACCCCTCCACTTT
TRBJ2-3,TRBD1,14,TRBV18,CASSRDRGTDTQYF,TGTGCCAGCTCGCGGGACAGGGGCACAGATACGCAGTATTTT
TRBJ1-2,-,10,TRBV30,CALEGGGYTF,TGTGCCTTAGAGGGAGGCGGCTACACCTTC
TRBJ2-7,TRBD1,14,TRBV5-1,CASDPGQGVAEQYF,TGCGCCAGCGACCCGGGACAGGGAGTCGCCGAGCAGTACTTC
TRBJ1-5,TRBD1,14,TRBV12-5,CASRTGDGNQPQHF,TGTGCTAGTCGGACAGGGGATGGCAATCAGCCCCAGCATTTT
TRBJ2-2,TRBD2,17,TRBV7-2,CASSFDLAGRGTGELFF,TGTGCCAGCAGCTTCGATTTAGCGGGGAGGGGCACCGGGGAGCTGTTTTTT
TRBJ1-4,TRBD1,15,TRBV27,CASSFGLAGGEKLFF,TGTGCCAGCAGTTTTGGGTTGGCAGGGGGAGAAAAACTGTTTTTT
TRBJ1-1,-,14,TRBV11-2,CASTGGTGLTEAFF,TGTGCCAGCACAGGTGGTACAGGGTTGACTGAAGCTTTCTTT
TRBJ1-5,TRBD1,15,TRBV7-2,CASSRTGLSNQPQHF,TGTGCCAGCAGCCGGACAGGGCTTAGCAATCAGCCCCAGCATTTT
TRBJ1-6,-,14,TRBV6-5,CASRWGDTNSPLHF,TGTGCCAGCAGGTGGGGAGATACTAATTCACCCCTCCACTTT
TRBJ2-2,TRBD1,17,TRBV19,CASSPLYRTGDTGELFF,TGTGCCAGTAGCCCTCTTTATAGGACAGGGGACACCGGGGAGCTGTTTTTT
TRBJ2-5,-,12,TRBV4-2,CASSQGGETQYF,TGTGCCAGCAGCCAGGGGGGAGAGACCCAGTACTTC
TRBJ1-5,-,12,TRBV28,CASMAESQPQHF,TGTGCCAGCATGGCGGAATCCCAGCCCCAGCATTTT
TRBJ2-7,TRBD1,18,TRBV7-2,CASSQDRGPFTRSYEQYF,TGTGCCAGCAGCCAAGACAGGGGGCCCTTTACCCGCTCCTACGAGCAGTACTTC
TRBJ2-5,-,15,TRBV12-5,CASGILPQGGETQYF,TGTGCTAGTGGTATCCTCCCGCAGGGAGGAGAGACCCAGTACTTC
TRBJ2-5,-,15,TRBV6-5,CASSYSMEVGETQYF,TGTGCCAGCAGTTACTCGATGGAGGTGGGAGAGACCCAGTACTTC
TRBJ1-1,-,14,TRBV19,CTSSKRAVNTEAFF,TGTACCAGTAGTAAACGAGCGGTGAACACTGAAGCTTTCTTT
TRBJ2-7,TRBD1,21,TRBV27,CASRTRVPGVTPGTGVDEQYF,TGTGCCAGCAGAACTCGTGTCCCTGGGGTAACTCCCGGGACAGGGGTGGACGAGCAGTACTTC
TRBJ1-3,-,16,TRBV6-5,CASSYSSPRRGNTIYF,TGTGCCAGCAGTTACTCGTCTCCTCGGCGGGGAAACACCATATATTTT